Below, one TCR beta chain is given with its context. Its antigen is undetermined. The data derive from a study of blood T cell dynamics during melanoma immunotherapy. Study as a whole: Standard first-line treatment here was pembrolizumab or nivolumab plus ipilimumab in metastatic melanoma. Study outcomes and limitations: Clones driving repertoire changes may be melanoma-specific or general immune activation.

Regarding time point: pre-treatment baseline. Patients had no prior systemic cancer treatment, immunosuppressants or other active cancers. DNA loading was fixed at 350 to 450 ng for all bulk PBMC samples. Sequencing was performed with immunoSEQ multiplex PCR; in TCRdb, only in-frame clones are kept and a portion is missing. The sample records approximately 15,000 clones, 70% to 90% being singletons. The germline V and J ends were trimmed by 0 bases and 2 bases, with 12 bases remaining between them. Germline lookup yields CDR1 SGHRS and CDR2 YFSETQ. The CDR3 is made up of 16 amino acids. This material consisted of blood, taken from a patient treated with checkpoint blockade. The V call is TRBV5-1, the J call TRBJ1-3; D is ambiguous. The receptor was isolated from a human donor with melanoma. The CDR3 sequence: CASSLASTSPGNTIYF. The CDR3 nucleotides read TGCGCCAGCAGCTTGGCCTCCACCTCTCCTGGAAACACCATATATTTT.